The 30 T cell receptor beta chains below were found in one sample sequenced in a study of cytomegalovirus exposure and HLA in healthy donors. The PCR ran on 60 Vbeta and 13 Jbeta primers. The table came from immunoSEQ multiplex PCR; TCRdb's copy has only in-frame clones and leaves some out. The data contain approximately 150,000 clones, nearly 80% of them seen just once; the ten biggest clones take up roughly 10%. Specimen: PBMCs. The receptors here all came from a man aged 18-30 years in good health and CMV-seropositive.

The chain links TRBV19 to TRBJ1-5; D gene uncertain. This CDR3 region has 14 residues. Trimming shortened V by 5 bases and J by 1 base, and 9 bases separated the two germline ends. From germline, CDR1 is LNHDA and CDR2 SQIVND (reference sequence). In DNA, the CDR3 is TGTGCCAGTAGTCACGGGGAGAGCAATCAGCCCCAGCATTTT. Translating gives CASSHGESNQPQHF.

The genes are TRBV19 and TRBJ2-2, with D uncertain. This CDR3 is 16 amino acids long. V was shortened by 6 bases and J by 0 bases, with 14 bases between the two germline ends. In germline, CDR1 is LNHDA, CDR2 SQIVND (reference sequence). CDR3 region: CASRWSEQANTGELFF. The CDR3 region has the DNA TGTGCCAGTAGGTGGTCTGAGCAGGCGAACACCGGGGAGCTGTTTTTT.

V is TRBV25-1 and J is TRBJ2-5, with TRBD2 matching over 7 bases. CDR3 length equals 13 residues. Germline values: CDR1 MGHDK, CDR2 SYGVNS. With V trimmed by 6 bases and J by 5 bases, 6 bases remained unmatched. The CDR3 region is CASRDSGSETQYF. DNA for the CDR3: TGTGCCAGCAGGGATAGCGGGTCCGAGACCCAGTACTTC.

This chain joins TRBV19 and TRBJ2-5, with a tentative D call TRBD2 (5 bases). Matching the DNA end better, TRBJ2-7 makes the J call doubtful. CDR3 length equals 13 residues. CDR1 and CDR2 from the germline V gene are LNHDA and SQIVND (reference sequence). The CDR3 region is CASSGNLGYEQYF. CDR3 nucleotide sequence: TGTGCCAGTAGCGGGAATCTCGGCTACGAGCAGTACTTC.

This CDR3 reads CASSPGATNEKLFF. The CDR3 nucleotides are TGTGCCAGCTCACCGGGAGCAACTAATGAAAAACTGTTTTTT. The V and J genes are TRBV18 and TRBJ1-4; no clear D gene. Per the germline V gene, CDR1 is KGHSH and CDR2 is LQKENI. The V gene lost 3 bases and the J gene lost 0 bases, with 5 bases spanning the gap. CDR3 length equals 14 residues.

V gene TRBV29-1 combines with J gene TRBJ1-4; a weak D match, TRBD1 (6 bases). Germline V CDR1 and CDR2: SQVTM, ANQGSEA. The CDR3 loop spans 13 amino acids. V lost 6 bases and J 5 bases, leaving 13 bases between the germline ends. This CDR3 reads CSVPGQENEKLFF. CDR3 bases: TGCAGCGTCCCGGGACAAGAAAATGAAAAACTGTTTTTT.

The genes are TRBV5-1 and TRBJ1-2; 11 nucleotides align to TRBD1. Germline CDR1 SGHRS, CDR2 YFSETQ. The CDR3 is 13 amino acids. Trimming removed 0 bases from V and 9 bases from J; junction bases left unmatched: 1. CDR3: CASSLGTGGSYTF. The CDR3 bases are TGCGCCAGCAGCTTGGGGACAGGGGGCAGCTACACCTTC.

V gene TRBV2 combines with J gene TRBJ2-7; 9 bases line up with TRBD1. Germline lookup yields CDR1 SNHLY and CDR2 FYNNEI. Losses at the gene ends were 5 bases for V and 6 bases for J; bases not matched to a gene: 8. The CDR3 contains 14 residues. DNA for the CDR3: TGTGCCAGCAGTCCCCGGGACAGGGTGTCCGAGCAGTACTTC. It is translated as CASSPRDRVSEQYF.

The chain employs TRBV7-9 and TRBJ1-2; 7 nucleotides align to TRBD1. CDR3 size: 15 residues. The germline gives CDR1 SEHNR, CDR2 FQNEAQ (reference sequence). The J segment lost 2 bases and the V segment lost 0 bases, leaving 3 bases of the junction unmatched. The CDR3 DNA follows: TGTGCCAGCAGCTTAGCGACAGGGATCAACTATGGCTACACCTTC. Protein: CASSLATGINYGYTF.

The V gene is TRBV6-5, the J gene TRBJ2-2; possibly TRBD1 for D (5 bases). The ends were cut back, 0 bases at V and 4 bases at J, with 12 bases in the middle. Germline CDR1 reads MNHEY; CDR2 reads SVGAGI. This CDR3 has 16 residues. The CDR3 spells CASSYSGAIITGELFF. The CDR3 DNA reads TGTGCCAGCAGTTACTCAGGGGCCATCATCACCGGGGAGCTGTTTTTT.

V usage is TRBV18 and J usage is TRBJ1-5; maybe TRBD1 (6 bases). This CDR3 has 14 residues. CDR1 is KGHSH and CDR2 is LQKENI in the germline V gene. V dropped 3 bases and J dropped 2 bases, with 8 bases sitting between them. The CDR3 DNA follows: TGTGCCAGCTCACCGCGGACAGGCAATCAGCCCCAGCATTTT. It specifies CASSPRTGNQPQHF.

J is TRBJ2-1 and V is TRBV5-1; 9 bases agree with TRBD1. Germline V gene sequence: CDR1 SGHRS, CDR2 YFSETQ. The V segment lost 1 base and the J segment 3 bases; nucleotides outside the gene matches: 2. The CDR3 loop spans 15 amino acids. The CDR3 is CASSLRTGDYNEQFF. The CDR3 coding sequence is TGCGCCAGCAGCTTGAGGACAGGGGACTACAATGAGCAGTTCTTC.

This clone was observed a handful of times. This chain joins TRBV27 and TRBJ1-4; D remains ambiguous. The CDR3 length is 15 residues. Per germline, CDR1 MNHEY and CDR2 SMNVEV (reference sequence). Deletions cut 4 bases from V and 2 bases from J, with 11 bases between. This chain's CDR3 is CASSSLGVTNEKLFF. CDR3 DNA sequence: TGTGCCAGCAGTTCCCTCGGGGTCACTAATGAAAAACTGTTTTTT.

V gene TRBV13 combines with J gene TRBJ1-2; D is unclear. Trimming cost V 5 bases and J 8 bases, with 15 bases left between them. Germline CDR1 is PRHDT and CDR2 is FYEKMQ (reference sequence). The CDR3 has 13 residues. In DNA, the CDR3 is TGTGCCAGCAGCCCCTCTAACCGGGTAGGCTACACCTTC. It is translated as CASSPSNRVGYTF.

The chain combines TRBV2 with TRBJ1-4, with D unclear. The length of the CDR3 is 15 residues. Germline loops: CDR1 SNHLY, CDR2 FYNNEI. V was trimmed by 1 base and J by 8 bases, leaving 14 bases between them. The CDR3 is CASSEGRKGGEKLFF. CDR3 in DNA: TGTGCCAGCAGTGAAGGGCGGAAAGGAGGCGAAAAACTGTTTTTT.

The chain couples TRBV6-6 to TRBJ1-5, with 7 bases fitting TRBD1. CDR1 is MNHNY, CDR2 SVGAGI, per germline (reference sequence). The CDR3 sequence is 14 residues long. With V trimmed by 6 bases and J by 4 bases, 6 bases remained unmatched. CDR3 nucleotide sequence: TGTGCCAGCAGCCATCACAGGGGAAATCAGCCCCAGCATTTT. It translates to CASSHHRGNQPQHF.

V and J are TRBV5-4 and TRBJ2-1; 9 nucleotides align to TRBD2. Germline V gene sequence: CDR1 SGHNT, CDR2 YYREEE (reference sequence). CDR3 length: 16 residues. V shed 4 bases and J 7 bases; nucleotides not matched to a gene: 12. As DNA, the CDR3 is TGTGCCAGCAGCGGACGTGGGACTAGCTGGCGGAATGAGCAGTTCTTC. Translation gives CASSGRGTSWRNEQFF.

This clone occurred once. The V call is TRBV5-6, the J call TRBJ1-6; TRBD1 might be the D (5 bases). Germline CDR1 is SGHDT and CDR2 is YYEEEE. The V gene lost 1 base and the J gene lost 0 bases, with 14 bases spanning the gap. The CDR3 is 18 amino acids. CDR3 sequence (DNA): TGTGCCAGCAGCTTGCCGCCGGGGGAGAGCTCCTATAATTCACCCCTCCACTTT. It codes for CASSLPPGESSYNSPLHF.

The V gene is TRBV18, the J gene TRBJ2-1; TRBD2 matches at 11 bases. The CDR3 extends over 15 amino acids. Germline V gene data show CDR1 as KGHSH and CDR2 as LQKENI. Germline trimming cut 4 bases from V and 3 bases from J; bases unmatched to any gene: 2. CDR3 sequence: CASSLLAGGYNEQFF. CDR3 sequence (DNA): TGTGCCAGCTCACTCCTAGCGGGGGGCTACAATGAGCAGTTCTTC.

The chain is built from TRBV18 and TRBJ2-7; 8 nucleotides agree with TRBD1. The trim removed 2 bases at V and 2 bases at J, leaving 5 bases unmatched. The CDR3 is 15 amino acids. The germline gives CDR1 KGHSH, CDR2 LQKENI. CDR3 sequence reads: CASSPGTGGTYEQYF. CDR3 in DNA: TGTGCCAGCTCACCAGGCACAGGGGGGACCTACGAGCAGTACTTC. The full variable domain, with the rest looked up from reference TRBV18 and TRBJ2-7, is NAGVMQNPRHLVRRRGQEARLRCSPMKGHSHVYWYRQLPEEGLKFMVYLQKENIIDESGMPKERFSAEFPKEGPSILRIQQVVRGDSAAYFCASSPGTGGTYEQYFGPGTRLTVT.

In DNA, the CDR3 is TGTGCCAGCAGCCGAGGGGATACGCAGTATTTT. Translated: CASSRGDTQYF. V and J are TRBV6-5 and TRBJ2-3, with D perhaps TRBD2 (5 bases). Germline V gene sequence: CDR1 MNHEY, CDR2 SVGAGI. CDR3 length equals 11 residues. Trimming took 6 bases from V and 6 from J, leaving 7 bases between them.

This sequence joins TRBV6-1 and TRBJ2-7, with 8 bases matching TRBD1. The CDR3 has 15 amino acids. CDR1 MNHNS and CDR2 SASEGT come from the germline V gene. V lost 4 bases to trimming and J lost 3 bases; unmatched junction nucleotides: 8. DNA of the CDR3: TGTGCCAGCAGTGGGGGGGACAGGCCCATCTACGAGCAGTACTTC. This codes for CASSGGDRPIYEQYF.

The rearrangement links TRBV7-3 to TRBJ2-2; 9 positions agree with TRBD2. CDR1 is SGHTA, CDR2 FQGTGA, per germline. V trimming: 4 bases; J trimming: 0 bases; junction bases outside the gene matches: 6. This CDR3 comprises 17 residues. The CDR3 loop is CASSSVAGGPNTGELFF. The CDR3, as DNA: TGTGCCAGCAGCTCCGTGGCGGGGGGGCCGAACACCGGGGAGCTGTTTTTT.

This chain uses TRBV19 with TRBJ1-1; D is ambiguous. Germline V gene sequence: CDR1 LNHDA, CDR2 SQIVND (reference sequence). The ends were cut back, 1 base at V and 5 bases at J, with 11 bases in the middle. The CDR3 length is 14 residues. The CDR3 sequence is CASSIGPGRTEAFF. Written as DNA, the CDR3 is TGTGCCAGTAGTATAGGACCGGGGAGGACTGAAGCTTTCTTT.

V and J are TRBV25-1 and TRBJ2-1; tentatively, D is TRBD2 (6 bases). CDR3 length: 18 amino acids. Deletions cut 3 bases from V and 0 bases from J, with 18 bases between. Germline-derived CDR1 and CDR2 are MGHDK and SYGVNS. The chain's CDR3 is CASSDLDLAGPSYNEQFF. The CDR3 DNA reads TGTGCCAGCAGTGATTTGGACCTCGCGGGACCCTCCTACAATGAGCAGTTCTTC.

The rearrangement links TRBV6-1 to TRBJ2-2, with 10 bases aligning to TRBD2. The CDR3 extends over 16 amino acids. Germline values: CDR1 MNHNS, CDR2 SASEGT. Trimming took 0 bases from V and 6 from J; bases not matched to a gene: 4. CDR3 loop: CASSEAEGTSAGELFF. Here the CDR3 DNA reads TGTGCCAGCAGTGAAGCGGAAGGGACTAGCGCCGGGGAGCTGTTTTTT.

The chain has TRBV6-5 and TRBJ2-6; D is unresolved. The germline V gene encodes CDR1 MNHEY and CDR2 SVGAGI. This CDR3 comprises 15 residues. The V gene lost 3 bases and the J gene lost 0 bases, with 6 bases spanning the gap. CDR3 sequence: CASSYIGSGANVLTF. The CDR3 coding sequence is TGTGCCAGCAGTTATATCGGCTCTGGGGCCAACGTCCTGACTTTC.

A remark on this clone: A junction boundary mismatches the germline segment, possibly from a read error. This chain joins TRBV30 and TRBJ1-1, with no clear D. This CDR3 has 14 residues. Per germline, CDR1 GTSNPN and CDR2 SVGIG (reference sequence). CDR3 in DNA: TGTGTCTGGAGGAGGTCAGTCATGAACACTGAAGCTTTCTTT. Protein: CVWRRSVMNTEAFF.

The gene calls are TRBV4-1 and TRBJ1-2; the match to TRBD1 covers 7 bases. The ends lost 0 bases at V and 5 bases at J; junction bases unmatched: 24. The CDR3 runs to 21 residues. Germline values: CDR1 MGHRA, CDR2 YSYEKL. CDR3 region: CASSQDAFQGGTMAGGYGYTF. Written as DNA, the CDR3 is TGCGCCAGCAGCCAAGATGCCTTTCAGGGGGGTACGATGGCCGGCGGATATGGCTACACCTTC.

The chain has TRBV2 and TRBJ2-2; 15 bases match TRBD2. V trimming: 6 bases; J trimming: 5 bases; junction bases outside the gene matches: 13. The CDR3 covers 19 residues. Looked up from germline, CDR1 is SNHLY and CDR2 is FYNNEI. The CDR3 protein is CASSYQGLAGGPRTGELFF. The DNA for the CDR3 is TGTGCCAGCAGCTACCAAGGACTAGCGGGGGGGCCGAGAACCGGGGAGCTGTTTTTT.